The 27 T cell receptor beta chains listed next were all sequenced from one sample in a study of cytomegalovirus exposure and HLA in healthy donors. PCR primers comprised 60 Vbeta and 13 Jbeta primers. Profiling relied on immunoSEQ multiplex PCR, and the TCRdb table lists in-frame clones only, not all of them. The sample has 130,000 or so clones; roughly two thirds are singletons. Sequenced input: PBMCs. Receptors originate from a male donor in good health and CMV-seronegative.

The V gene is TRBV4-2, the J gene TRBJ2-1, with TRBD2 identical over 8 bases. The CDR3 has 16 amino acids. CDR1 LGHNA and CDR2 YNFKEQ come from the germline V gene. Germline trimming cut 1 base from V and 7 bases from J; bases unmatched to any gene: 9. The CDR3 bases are TGTGCCAGCAGCCAAGTAGAGGGGCGGGGGGATAATGAGCAGTTCTTC. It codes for CASSQVEGRGDNEQFF.

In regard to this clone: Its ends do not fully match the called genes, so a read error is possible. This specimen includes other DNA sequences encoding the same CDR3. CDR3 nucleotide sequence: TGTGCTAGCAGCTTAACAGGGACAGGCTCGGGCTACACCTTC. It is translated as CASSLTGTGSGYTF. The J gene is TRBJ1-2, the V gene TRBV7-3; 8 bases are a match to TRBD1. Germline CDR1 and CDR2: SGHTA and FQGTGA. This CDR3 region has 14 residues.

CDR3 amino acids: CASSRDRGLNQPQHF. The CDR3 nucleotides are TGTGCCAGTAGCAGAGACAGGGGCCTCAATCAGCCCCAGCATTTT. The genes are TRBV19 and TRBJ1-5; TRBD1 matches 8 bases. The J segment lost 3 bases and the V segment lost 6 bases, leaving 7 bases of the junction unmatched. Germline values: CDR1 LNHDA, CDR2 SQIVND (reference sequence). This CDR3 region has 15 residues.

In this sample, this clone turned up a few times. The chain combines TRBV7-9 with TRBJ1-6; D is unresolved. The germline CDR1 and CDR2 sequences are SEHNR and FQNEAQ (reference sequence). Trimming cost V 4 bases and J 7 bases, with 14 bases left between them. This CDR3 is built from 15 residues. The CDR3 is CASSYQMGRNSPLHF. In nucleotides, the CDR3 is TGTGCCAGCAGCTACCAAATGGGGAGGAATTCACCCCTCCACTTT.

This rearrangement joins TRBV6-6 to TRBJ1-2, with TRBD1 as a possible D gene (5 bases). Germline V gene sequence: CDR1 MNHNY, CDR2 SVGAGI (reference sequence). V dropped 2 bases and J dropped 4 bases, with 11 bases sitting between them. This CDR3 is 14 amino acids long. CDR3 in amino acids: CASSYNRQTYGYTF. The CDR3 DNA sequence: TGTGCCAGCAGTTACAATAGACAGACCTATGGCTACACCTTC.

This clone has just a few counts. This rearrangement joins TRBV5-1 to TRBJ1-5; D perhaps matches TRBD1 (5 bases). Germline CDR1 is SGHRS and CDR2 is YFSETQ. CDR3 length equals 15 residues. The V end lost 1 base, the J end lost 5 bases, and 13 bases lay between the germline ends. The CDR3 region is CASSLMGQGDQPQHF. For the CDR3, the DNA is TGCGCCAGCAGCTTGATGGGTCAGGGCGATCAGCCCCAGCATTTT.

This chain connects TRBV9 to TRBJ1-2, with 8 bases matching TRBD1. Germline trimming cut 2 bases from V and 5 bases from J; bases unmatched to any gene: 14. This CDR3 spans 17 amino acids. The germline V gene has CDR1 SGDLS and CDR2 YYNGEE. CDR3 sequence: CASSVDHRQGFGYGYTF. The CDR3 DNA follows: TGTGCCAGCAGCGTGGACCATAGACAGGGGTTTGGGTATGGCTACACCTTC.

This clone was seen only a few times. The CDR3 DNA is TGTGCCAGCAGAGGACAGGGGACAGGAAACACCATATATTTT. This sequence encodes CASRGQGTGNTIYF. The chain carries TRBV6-5 and TRBJ1-3, with TRBD1 matching 9 bases. The V gene end was trimmed by 6 bases and the J gene end by 4 bases; junction bases not matched to a gene: 4. Germline assignment: CDR1 MNHEY and CDR2 SVGAGI. The CDR3 is 14 amino acids.

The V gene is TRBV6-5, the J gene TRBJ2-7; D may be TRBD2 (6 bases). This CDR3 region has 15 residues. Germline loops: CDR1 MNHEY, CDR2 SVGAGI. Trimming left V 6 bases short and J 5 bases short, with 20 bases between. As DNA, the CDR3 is TGTGCCAGCAGCCCAAGTTGGGACTCAGGCAACGAGCAGTACTTC. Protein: CASSPSWDSGNEQYF.

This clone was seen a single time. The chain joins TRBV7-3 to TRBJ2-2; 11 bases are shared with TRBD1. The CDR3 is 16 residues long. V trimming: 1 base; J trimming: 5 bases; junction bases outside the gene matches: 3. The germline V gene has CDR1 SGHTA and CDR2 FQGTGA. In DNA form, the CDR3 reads TGTGCCAGCAGCTTAATAGGGACAGGGGGGACCGGGGAGCTGTTTTTT. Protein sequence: CASSLIGTGGTGELFF.

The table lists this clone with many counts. The CDR3 sequence: CASSRLAGTNTGELFF. In DNA, the CDR3 is TGTGCCAGCTCAAGACTAGCGGGGACGAACACCGGGGAGCTGTTTTTT. This sequence joins TRBV18 and TRBJ2-2, with 11 nucleotides matching TRBD2. V dropped 5 bases and J dropped 0; count of bases not matched to a gene: 2. The germline V gene encodes CDR1 KGHSH and CDR2 LQKENI. The CDR3 extends over 16 amino acids.

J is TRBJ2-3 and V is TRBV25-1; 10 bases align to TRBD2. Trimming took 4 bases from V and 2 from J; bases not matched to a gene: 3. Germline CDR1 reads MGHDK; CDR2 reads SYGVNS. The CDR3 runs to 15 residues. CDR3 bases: TGTGCCAGCAGTGTAGCGGGGGGACTCACAGATACGCAGTATTTT. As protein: CASSVAGGLTDTQYF.

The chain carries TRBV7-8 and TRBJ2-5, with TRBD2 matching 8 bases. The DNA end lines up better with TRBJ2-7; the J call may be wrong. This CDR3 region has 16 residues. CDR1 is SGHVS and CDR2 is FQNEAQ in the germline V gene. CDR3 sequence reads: CASSLGGGLSSYEQYF. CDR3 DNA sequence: TGTGCCAGCAGCTTGGGCGGGGGGCTGAGTTCCTACGAGCAGTACTTC.

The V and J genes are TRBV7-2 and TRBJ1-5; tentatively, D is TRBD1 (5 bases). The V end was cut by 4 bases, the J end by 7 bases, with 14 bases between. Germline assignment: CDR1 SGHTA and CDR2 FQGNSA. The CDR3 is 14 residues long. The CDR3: CASSSSTGEQPQHF. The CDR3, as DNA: TGTGCCAGCAGCTCTAGCACGGGGGAACAGCCCCAGCATTTT.

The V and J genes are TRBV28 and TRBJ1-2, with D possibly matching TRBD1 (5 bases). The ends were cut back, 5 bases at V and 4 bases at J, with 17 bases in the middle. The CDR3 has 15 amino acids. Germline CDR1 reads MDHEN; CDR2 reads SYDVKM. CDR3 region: CASSPPGGGSYGYTF. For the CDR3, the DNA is TGTGCCAGCAGTCCCCCGGGGGGGGGTAGCTATGGCTACACCTTC.

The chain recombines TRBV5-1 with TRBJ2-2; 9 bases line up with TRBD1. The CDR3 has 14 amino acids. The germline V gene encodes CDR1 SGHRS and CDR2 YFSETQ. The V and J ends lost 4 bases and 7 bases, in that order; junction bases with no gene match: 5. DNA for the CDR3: TGCGCCAGCAGCACCACAGGGGGCCACGGGGAGCTGTTTTTT. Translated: CASSTTGGHGELFF. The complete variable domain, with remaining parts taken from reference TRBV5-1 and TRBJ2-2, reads KAGVTQTPRYLIKTRGQQVTLSCSPISGHRSVSWYQQTPGQGLQFLFEYFSETQRNKGNFPGRFSGRQFSNSRSEMNVSTLELGDSALYLCASSTTGGHGELFFGEGSRLTVL.

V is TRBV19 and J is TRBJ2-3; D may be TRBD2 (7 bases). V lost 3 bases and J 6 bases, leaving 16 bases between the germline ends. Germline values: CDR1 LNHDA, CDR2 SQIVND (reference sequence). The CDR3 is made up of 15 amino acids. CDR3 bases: TGTGCCAGTAGTATGGACGGGGGGCGAGGGGATACGCAGTATTTT. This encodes CASSMDGGRGDTQYF.

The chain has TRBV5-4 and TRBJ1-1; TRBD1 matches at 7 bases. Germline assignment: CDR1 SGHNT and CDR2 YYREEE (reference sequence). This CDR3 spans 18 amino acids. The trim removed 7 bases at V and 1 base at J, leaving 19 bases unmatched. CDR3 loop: CASGGARGHPKGNTEAFF. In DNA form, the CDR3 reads TGTGCCAGCGGTGGGGCGAGGGGGCATCCTAAAGGGAACACTGAAGCTTTCTTT. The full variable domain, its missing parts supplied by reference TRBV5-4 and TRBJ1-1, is ETGVTQSPTHLIKTRGQQVTLRCSSQSGHNTVSWYQQALGQGPQFIFQYYREEENGRGNFPPRFSGLQFPNYSSELNVNALELDDSALYLCASGGARGHPKGNTEAFFGQGTRLTVV.

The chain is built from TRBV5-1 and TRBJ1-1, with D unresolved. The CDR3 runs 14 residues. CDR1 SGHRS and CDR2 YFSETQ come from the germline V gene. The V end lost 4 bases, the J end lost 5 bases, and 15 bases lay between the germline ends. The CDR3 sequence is CASSPPGGVTEAFF. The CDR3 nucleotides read TGCGCCAGCAGCCCCCCCGGCGGGGTTACTGAAGCTTTCTTT. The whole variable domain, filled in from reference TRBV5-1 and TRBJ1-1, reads KAGVTQTPRYLIKTRGQQVTLSCSPISGHRSVSWYQQTPGQGLQFLFEYFSETQRNKGNFPGRFSGRQFSNSRSEMNVSTLELGDSALYLCASSPPGGVTEAFFGQGTRLTVV.

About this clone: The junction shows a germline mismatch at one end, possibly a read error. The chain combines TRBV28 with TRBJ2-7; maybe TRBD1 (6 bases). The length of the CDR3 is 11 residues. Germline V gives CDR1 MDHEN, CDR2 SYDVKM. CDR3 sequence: CASSETGKSVF. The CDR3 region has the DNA TGTGCCAGCAGTGAAACAGGGAAGTCGGTTTTC.

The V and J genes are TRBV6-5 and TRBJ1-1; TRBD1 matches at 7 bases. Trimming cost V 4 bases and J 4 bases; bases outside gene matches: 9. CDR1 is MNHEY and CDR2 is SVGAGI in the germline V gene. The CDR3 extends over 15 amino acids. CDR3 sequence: CASSSKGARGTEAFF. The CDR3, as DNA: TGTGCCAGCAGTTCTAAGGGGGCGCGAGGCACTGAAGCTTTCTTT.

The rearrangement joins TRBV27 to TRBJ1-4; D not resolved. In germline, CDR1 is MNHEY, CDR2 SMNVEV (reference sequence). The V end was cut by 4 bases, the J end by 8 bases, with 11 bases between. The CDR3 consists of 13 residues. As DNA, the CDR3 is TGTGCCAGCAGTTCGGAAGGCGGAGAAAAACTGTTTTTT. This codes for CASSSEGGEKLFF.

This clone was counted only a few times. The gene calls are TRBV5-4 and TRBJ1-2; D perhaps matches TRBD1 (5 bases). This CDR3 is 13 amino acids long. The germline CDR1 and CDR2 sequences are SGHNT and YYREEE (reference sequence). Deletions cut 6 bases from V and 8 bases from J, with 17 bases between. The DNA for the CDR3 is TGTGCCAGCACTCGCCAGGGCGCGCGGGGCTACACCTTC. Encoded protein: CASTRQGARGYTF.

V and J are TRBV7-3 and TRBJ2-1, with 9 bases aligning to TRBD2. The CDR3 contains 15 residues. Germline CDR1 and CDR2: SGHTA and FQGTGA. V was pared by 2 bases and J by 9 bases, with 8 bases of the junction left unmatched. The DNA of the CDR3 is TGTGCCAGCAGCTTAGCCCAGGCTAGCGGGGTTGAGCAGTTCTTC. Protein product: CASSLAQASGVEQFF. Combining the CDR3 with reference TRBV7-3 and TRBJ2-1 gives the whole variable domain GAGVSQTPSNKVTEKGKYVELRCDPISGHTALYWYRQSLGQGPEFLIYFQGTGAADDSGLPNDRFFAVRPEGSVSTLKIQRTERGDSAVYLCASSLAQASGVEQFFGPGTRLTVL.

CDR3 sequence: CASSYFGGGTDTQYF. CDR3 sequence (DNA): TGTGCCAGCAGTTACTTCGGGGGGGGCACAGATACGCAGTATTTT. This chain connects TRBV6-5 to TRBJ2-3; 8 nucleotides agree with TRBD2. Germline V CDR1 and CDR2: MNHEY, SVGAGI. J gave up 1 base and V 1 base, and 1 base lay outside the gene matches. The CDR3 sequence is 15 residues long.

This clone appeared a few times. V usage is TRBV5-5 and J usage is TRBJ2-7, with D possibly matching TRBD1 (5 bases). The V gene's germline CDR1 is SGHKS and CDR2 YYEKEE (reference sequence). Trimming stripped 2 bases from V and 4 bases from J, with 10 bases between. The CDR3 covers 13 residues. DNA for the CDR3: TGTGCCAGCAGCTTTCAGGGTGCATACGAGCAGTACTTC. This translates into CASSFQGAYEQYF. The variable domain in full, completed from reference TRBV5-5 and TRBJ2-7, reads DAGVTQSPTHLIKTRGQQVTLRCSPISGHKSVSWYQQVLGQGPQFIFQYYEKEERGRGNFPDRFSARQFPNYSSELNVNALLLGDSALYLCASSFQGAYEQYFGPGTRLTVT.

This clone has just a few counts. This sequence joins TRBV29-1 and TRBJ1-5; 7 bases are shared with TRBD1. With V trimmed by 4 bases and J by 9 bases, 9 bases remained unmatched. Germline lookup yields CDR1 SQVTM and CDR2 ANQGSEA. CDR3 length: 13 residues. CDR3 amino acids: CSVALDRVGPQHF. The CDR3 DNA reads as TGCAGCGTTGCCCTTGACAGGGTTGGGCCCCAGCATTTT.